These 30 T cell receptor beta chains came from one sample sequenced in a study of OX40 agonist ivuxolimab in advanced cancers. Sequenced by immunoSEQ multiplex PCR; TCRdb stores in-frame clones only, minus some. The sample holds 30,000 to 40,000 clones, over 90% seen once. This material consisted of CD4+ or CD8+ T cells sorted from blood, taken in a trial of the OX40 agonist ivuxolimab. These receptors originate from an adult with an advanced solid tumor such as melanoma, head and neck, liver or kidney cancer.

This chain connects TRBV19 to TRBJ1-5, with D perhaps matching TRBD1 (5 bases). With 6 bases removed from V and 3 bases from J, the gap between germline ends came to 12 bases. Germline V CDR1 and CDR2: LNHDA, SQIVND (reference sequence). The CDR3 runs to 14 residues. In nucleotides, the CDR3 is TGTGCCAGTAGGCGGACATTTGCCAATCAGCCCCAGCATTTT. This gives the protein CASRRTFANQPQHF.

The genes are TRBV6-6 and TRBJ1-1; D gene uncertain. The CDR3 has 13 amino acids. The V gene's germline CDR1 is MNHNY and CDR2 SVGAGI (reference sequence). Trimming left V 8 bases short and J 1 base short, with 11 bases between. CDR3 bases: TGTGCCAGCGATGCAGGAACGAACACTGAAGCTTTCTTT. Protein: CASDAGTNTEAFF.

The chain links TRBV5-1 to TRBJ1-3; tentatively, D is TRBD1 (5 bases). This CDR3 region has 15 residues. The germline V gene encodes CDR1 SGHRS and CDR2 YFSETQ. Trimming took off 0 bases at V and 0 bases at J, with 7 bases between the two ends. CDR3 sequence reads: CASSLGDLSGNTIYF. As DNA, the CDR3 is TGCGCCAGCAGCTTGGGGGACCTCTCTGGAAACACCATATATTTT.

The rearrangement uses TRBV2 and TRBJ1-6; D gene uncertain. This CDR3 has 14 amino acids. The germline CDR1 and CDR2 sequences are SNHLY and FYNNEI. Trimming cost V 7 bases and J 5 bases, with 12 bases left between them. The DNA of the CDR3 is TGTGCCAGCACCACCCCGGAAAATAATTCACCCCTCCACTTT. It codes for CASTTPENNSPLHF.

CDR3 protein: CASRPGDTAYEQYF. The CDR3, as DNA: TGCGCCAGCAGGCCGGGGGACACCGCCTACGAGCAGTACTTC. The rearrangement uses TRBV5-1 and TRBJ2-7, with D perhaps assigned TRBD1 or TRBD2 (6 bases each). Trimming took off 5 bases at V and 2 bases at J, with 14 bases between the two ends. The CDR3 loop spans 14 amino acids. Germline values: CDR1 SGHRS, CDR2 YFSETQ.

This clone has a handful of counts. The chain has TRBV18 and TRBJ1-5, with D perhaps TRBD1 (6 bases). Germline V lookup: CDR1 KGHSH, CDR2 LQKENI. The CDR3 consists of 14 residues. Trimming took off 2 bases at V and 5 bases at J, with 10 bases between the two ends. CDR3 DNA: TGTGCCAGCTCACCATCAGGGGCTCATCAGCCCCAGCATTTT. This sequence encodes CASSPSGAHQPQHF.

The chain uses TRBV11-3 and TRBJ2-2, with D possibly TRBD1 on 6 matching bases. The V and J ends lost 8 bases and 6 bases respectively, with 10 bases between them. The CDR3 length is 12 residues. Germline CDR1 SGHNT, CDR2 YENEEA. The CDR3 DNA is TGTGCCAGCTCAACAGGGCCCGGGGAGCTGTTTTTT. Translated: CASSTGPGELFF.

This rearrangement joins TRBV11-3 to TRBJ1-2; 8 nucleotides agree with TRBD1. CDR3 length: 15 residues. The trim removed 4 bases at V and 2 bases at J, leaving 6 bases unmatched. Germline-derived CDR1 and CDR2 are SGHNT and YENEEA. This CDR3 is CASSSWTGLNYGYTF. The CDR3 coding sequence is TGTGCCAGCAGCTCCTGGACAGGGCTAAACTATGGCTACACCTTC.

The chain couples TRBV30 to TRBJ1-3; D remains ambiguous. This CDR3 is built from 13 residues. Trimming took 2 bases from V and 0 from J, leaving 5 bases between them. Germline lookup yields CDR1 GTSNPN and CDR2 SVGIG (reference sequence). CDR3 sequence: CAWSWSSGNTIYF. As DNA, the CDR3 is TGTGCCTGGAGTTGGAGCTCTGGAAACACCATATATTTT.

J is TRBJ2-7 and V is TRBV28; no firm D call. The ends were cut back, 5 bases at V and 5 bases at J, with 10 bases in the middle. This CDR3 comprises 12 residues. Germline values: CDR1 MDHEN, CDR2 SYDVKM. The CDR3 bases are TGTGCCAGCAGTGTGACTTTAGACGAGCAGTACTTC. Translating gives CASSVTLDEQYF.

The V call is TRBV18, the J call TRBJ1-1; no definite D call. The CDR3 covers 18 residues. Trimming took off 0 bases at V and 0 bases at J, with 17 bases between the two ends. CDR1 is KGHSH and CDR2 is LQKENI in the germline V gene. The CDR3: CASSPPNLGRGMNTEAFF. For the CDR3, the DNA is TGTGCCAGCTCACCACCGAATTTAGGGCGGGGAATGAACACTGAAGCTTTCTTT.

The chain links TRBV29-1 to TRBJ2-3; perhaps TRBD2 as D (7 bases). Germline assignment: CDR1 SQVTM and CDR2 ANQGSEA. The CDR3 is made up of 14 amino acids. Trimming took off 6 bases at V and 2 bases at J, with 15 bases between the two ends. The CDR3 loop is CSVRRGRATDTQYF. For the CDR3, the DNA is TGCAGCGTCAGAAGGGGGAGGGCCACAGATACGCAGTATTTT.

The rearrangement joins TRBV2 to TRBJ2-1; 9 bases map to TRBD1. This CDR3 is built from 12 residues. J gave up 8 bases and V 8 bases, and 4 bases lay outside the gene matches. The germline CDR1 and CDR2 sequences are SNHLY and FYNNEI. Written as DNA, the CDR3 is TGTGCCAGCCACAGGGGGCGCGATGAGCAGTTCTTC. Translation: CASHRGRDEQFF.

V is TRBV30 and J is TRBJ1-4; D is unresolved. V was cut by 0 bases and J by 1 base, with 6 bases left in between. Germline V gene data show CDR1 as GTSNPN and CDR2 as SVGIG (reference sequence). The CDR3 is made up of 14 amino acids. The CDR3 loop reads CAWSVGVTNEKLFF. The CDR3 DNA follows: TGTGCCTGGAGTGTAGGAGTAACTAATGAAAAACTGTTTTTT.

The chain combines TRBV28 with TRBJ1-3; D is unresolved. This CDR3 has 14 amino acids. Germline V gives CDR1 MDHEN, CDR2 SYDVKM. The ends were cut back, 6 bases at V and 0 bases at J, with 9 bases in the middle. DNA for the CDR3: TGTGCCAGCAGCCGGGCCCACTCTGGAAACACCATATATTTT. Protein sequence: CASSRAHSGNTIYF.

J is TRBJ1-5 and V is TRBV28; TRBD1 is a possible D gene (6 bases). CDR3 size: 16 residues. V lost 5 bases and J lost 2, with 16 bases in between. The V gene's germline CDR1 is MDHEN and CDR2 SYDVKM. The chain's CDR3 is CASSPRGGSRNQPQHF. The CDR3 DNA reads TGTGCCAGCAGTCCTAGGGGGGGAAGCCGCAATCAGCCCCAGCATTTT.

The gene calls are TRBV28 and TRBJ1-3; 10 nucleotides align to TRBD1. Unmatched junction bases numbered 5, after V lost 6 bases and J lost 3 bases. CDR1 is MDHEN, CDR2 SYDVKM, per germline. The CDR3 extends over 15 amino acids. CDR3 nucleotides: TGTGCCAGCAGCCCGGGACAGGGGTATGGAAACACCATATATTTT. As protein: CASSPGQGYGNTIYF. The full variable domain, with the rest looked up from reference TRBV28 and TRBJ1-3, is DVKVTQSSRYLVKRTGEKVFLECVQDMDHENMFWYRQDPGLGLRLIYFSYDVKMKEKGDIPEGYSVSREKKERFSLILESASTNQTSMYLCASSPGQGYGNTIYFGEGSWLTVV.

This clone has only a few counts. The chain recombines TRBV11-2 with TRBJ1-6, with D unresolved. Germline CDR1 is SGHAT and CDR2 is FQNNGV. The CDR3 has 15 amino acids. Deletions cut 2 bases from V and 7 bases from J, with 12 bases between. Here the CDR3 DNA reads TGTGCCAGCAGCTTAAACCCTTCGGGCAATTCACCCCTCCACTTT. Translating gives CASSLNPSGNSPLHF.

V and J are TRBV6-4 and TRBJ2-5; D possibly uses TRBD1 or TRBD2 (5 bases each). Trimming took 6 bases from V and 6 from J, leaving 26 bases between them. The germline V gene has CDR1 MRHNA and CDR2 SNTAGT. CDR3 length: 17 amino acids. CDR3 coding DNA: TGTGCCAGCAGCTCAGTTCAACCTCCCACCGGGACCCAGACCCAGTACTTC. Amino acid sequence: CASSSVQPPTGTQTQYF.

The chain uses TRBV5-1 and TRBJ2-3, with D possibly TRBD1 on 6 matching bases. The germline V gene encodes CDR1 SGHRS and CDR2 YFSETQ. Trimming left V 3 bases short and J 0 bases short, with 11 bases between. The CDR3 extends over 15 amino acids. This CDR3 reads CASSWATGSTDTQYF. CDR3 DNA: TGCGCCAGCAGCTGGGCGACAGGTAGCACAGATACGCAGTATTTT.

This clone was detected once. V is TRBV30 and J is TRBJ2-1; 7 nucleotides line up with TRBD1. In germline, CDR1 is GTSNPN, CDR2 SVGIG (reference sequence). The CDR3 contains 13 residues. Trimming cost V 5 bases and J 5 bases; bases outside gene matches: 6. CDR3 bases: TGTGCCTGGGTGGGGACAGCCCACAATGAGCAGTTCTTC. Translated, it gives CAWVGTAHNEQFF.

The V gene is TRBV4-2, the J gene TRBJ2-1; weak D call: TRBD2 (6 bases). The CDR3 is made up of 15 amino acids. Trimming removed 3 bases from V and 2 bases from J, with 11 bases in between. CDR1 and CDR2 from the germline V gene are LGHNA and YNFKEQ. For the CDR3, the DNA is TGTGCCAGCAGCCACCGGGACTCGACCTACAATGAGCAGTTCTTC. Protein product: CASSHRDSTYNEQFF.

This clone was counted between two and nine times. The chain carries TRBV19 and TRBJ1-1; 7 nucleotides align to TRBD1. Unmatched junction bases numbered 5, after V lost 6 bases and J lost 1 base. This CDR3 has 14 residues. Looked up from germline, CDR1 is LNHDA and CDR2 is SQIVND (reference sequence). As DNA, the CDR3 is TGTGCCAGTAGAGAATACAGGGGGAACACTGAAGCTTTCTTT. Translating gives CASREYRGNTEAFF.

The chain is built from TRBV6-5 and TRBJ1-2; tentative D call: TRBD1 (5 bases). CDR1 and CDR2 (germline): MNHEY, SVGAGI. The CDR3 is 14 amino acids. Trimming took off 0 bases at V and 4 bases at J, with 9 bases between the two ends. CDR3: CASSYSSGGYGYTF. DNA for the CDR3: TGTGCCAGCAGTTACTCGTCCGGGGGCTATGGCTACACCTTC.

The rearrangement links TRBV28 to TRBJ1-4, with a possible D match to TRBD1 (6 bases). Germline CDR1 is MDHEN and CDR2 is SYDVKM. Between the trimmed V and J ends, which lost 3 bases and 4 bases, there was a span of 15 bases. The CDR3 is made up of 16 amino acids. The CDR3 DNA reads TGTGCCAGCAGTTTTGCGGGGGGCCGCGGTAATGAAAAACTGTTTTTT. Translated: CASSFAGGRGNEKLFF.

The rearrangement joins TRBV10-1 to TRBJ1-5; D gene uncertain. Germline CDR1 and CDR2: WNHNN and SYGVQD (reference sequence). This CDR3 region has 16 residues. V lost 2 bases to trimming and J lost 1 base, with 12 bases between them. CDR3 coding DNA: TGCGCCAGCAGTGAGAGTGAACAGCCGAGCAATCAGCCCCAGCATTTT. Residues: CASSESEQPSNQPQHF.

This clone was found once. The chain combines TRBV9 with TRBJ2-1, with 7 bases matching TRBD2. This CDR3 has 14 amino acids. Per the germline V gene, CDR1 is SGDLS and CDR2 is YYNGEE. Trimming took 7 bases from V and 5 from J; bases not matched to a gene: 9. The CDR3 nucleotides read TGTGCCAGCGGGGTATCGGGAGGACACAATGAGCAGTTCTTC. Residues: CASGVSGGHNEQFF.

This chain connects TRBV2 to TRBJ2-3, with TRBD2 matching over 15 bases. V dropped 4 bases and J dropped 8; count of bases not matched to a gene: 10. There are 17 residues in the CDR3. The germline V gene has CDR1 SNHLY and CDR2 FYNNEI. The CDR3 protein is CASSGSGTSGRRGTQYF. In DNA, the CDR3 is TGTGCCAGCAGTGGATCCGGGACTAGCGGGAGGCGGGGTACGCAGTATTTT.

The chain uses TRBV19 and TRBJ1-5, with 10 bases aligning to TRBD1. This CDR3 is built from 14 residues. With V trimmed by 8 bases and J by 4 bases, 5 bases remained unmatched. Looked up from germline, CDR1 is LNHDA and CDR2 is SQIVND (reference sequence). The CDR3 DNA reads TGTGCCAGTTCCGGACAGGGGGGAAATCAGCCCCAGCATTTT. Amino acid sequence: CASSGQGGNQPQHF.

This clone was detected once. This sequence joins TRBV21-1 and TRBJ1-2; the D call in the table, TRBD1, was not verified against the DNA. TRBV21-1 is recorded as a pseudogene. The CDR3 covers 14 residues. CDR3 sequence reads: CASSEHQGAEGYTF. DNA of the CDR3: TGTGCCAGCAGCGAGCATCAGGGGGCTGAGGGCTACACCTTC.